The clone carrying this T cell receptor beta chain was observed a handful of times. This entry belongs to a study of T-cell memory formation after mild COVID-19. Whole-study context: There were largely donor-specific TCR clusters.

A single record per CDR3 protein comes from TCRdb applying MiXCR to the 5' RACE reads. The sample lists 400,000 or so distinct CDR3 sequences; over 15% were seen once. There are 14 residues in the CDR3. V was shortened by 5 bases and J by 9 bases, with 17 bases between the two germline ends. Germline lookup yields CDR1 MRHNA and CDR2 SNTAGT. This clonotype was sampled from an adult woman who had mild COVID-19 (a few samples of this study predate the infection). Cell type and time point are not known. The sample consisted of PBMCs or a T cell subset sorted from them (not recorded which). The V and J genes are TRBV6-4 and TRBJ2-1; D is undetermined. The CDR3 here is CASSSTAIGSEQFF. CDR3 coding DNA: TGTGCCAGCAGTAGTACAGCGATAGGTAGTGAGCAGTTCTTC.